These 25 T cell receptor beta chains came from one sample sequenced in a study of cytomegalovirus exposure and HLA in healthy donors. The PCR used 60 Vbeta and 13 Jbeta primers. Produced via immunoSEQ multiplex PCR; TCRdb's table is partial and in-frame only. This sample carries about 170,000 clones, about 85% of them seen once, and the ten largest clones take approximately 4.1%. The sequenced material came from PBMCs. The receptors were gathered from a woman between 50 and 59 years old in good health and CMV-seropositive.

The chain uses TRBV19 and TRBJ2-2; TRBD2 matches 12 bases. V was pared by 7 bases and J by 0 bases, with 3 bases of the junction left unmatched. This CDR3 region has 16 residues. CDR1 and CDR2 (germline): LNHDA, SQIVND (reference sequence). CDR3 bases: TGTGCCAGTACGACTAGCGGGGGCTCGAACACCGGGGAGCTGTTTTTT. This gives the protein CASTTSGGSNTGELFF. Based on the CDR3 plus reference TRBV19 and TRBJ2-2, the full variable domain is DGGITQSPKYLFRKEGQNVTLSCEQNLNHDAMYWYRQDPGQGLRLIYYSQIVNDFQKGDIAEGYSVSREKKESFPLTVTSAQKNPTAFYLCASTTSGGSNTGELFFGEGSRLTVL.

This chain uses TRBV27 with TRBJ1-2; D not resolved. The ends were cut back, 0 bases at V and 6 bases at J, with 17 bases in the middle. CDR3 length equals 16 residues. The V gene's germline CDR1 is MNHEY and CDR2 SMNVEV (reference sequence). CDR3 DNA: TGTGCCAGCAGTTTATCGAATCGGGAATATATGAATGGCTACACCTTC. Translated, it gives CASSLSNREYMNGYTF.

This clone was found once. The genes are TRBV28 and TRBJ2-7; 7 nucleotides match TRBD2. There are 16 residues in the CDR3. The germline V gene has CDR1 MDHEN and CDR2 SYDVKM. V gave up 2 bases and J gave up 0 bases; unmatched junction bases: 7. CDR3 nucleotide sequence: TGTGCCAGCAGTTTAGTAGGCGGCGGGAGCTCCTACGAGCAGTACTTC. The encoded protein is CASSLVGGGSSYEQYF.

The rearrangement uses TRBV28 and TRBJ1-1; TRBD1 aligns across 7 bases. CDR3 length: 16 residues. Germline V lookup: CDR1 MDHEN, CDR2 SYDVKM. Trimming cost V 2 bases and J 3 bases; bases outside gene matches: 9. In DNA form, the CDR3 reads TGTGCCAGCAGTTTAGTTAGGGGGCGTGTGCACACTGAAGCTTTCTTT. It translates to CASSLVRGRVHTEAFF.

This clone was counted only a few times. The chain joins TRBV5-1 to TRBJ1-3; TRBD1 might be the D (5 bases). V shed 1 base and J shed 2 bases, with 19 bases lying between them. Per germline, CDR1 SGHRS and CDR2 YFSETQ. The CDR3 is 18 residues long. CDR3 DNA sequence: TGCGCCAGCAGCTTGTTCTCCGGGCCCCAGGGCCCTGGAAACACCATATATTTT. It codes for CASSLFSGPQGPGNTIYF.

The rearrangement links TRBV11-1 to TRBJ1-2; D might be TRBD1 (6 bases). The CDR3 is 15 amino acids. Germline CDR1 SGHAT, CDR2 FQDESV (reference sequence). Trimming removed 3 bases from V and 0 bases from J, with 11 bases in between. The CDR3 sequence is CASSFPDSPNYGYTF. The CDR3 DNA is TGTGCCAGCAGCTTCCCGGACAGCCCTAACTATGGCTACACCTTC.

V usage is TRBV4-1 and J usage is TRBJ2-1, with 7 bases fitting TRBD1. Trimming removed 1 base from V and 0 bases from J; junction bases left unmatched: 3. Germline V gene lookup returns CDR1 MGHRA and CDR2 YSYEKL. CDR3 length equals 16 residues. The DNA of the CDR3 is TGCGCCAGCAGCCAAGTTAGGGGGCGCTCCTACAATGAGCAGTTCTTC. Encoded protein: CASSQVRGRSYNEQFF.

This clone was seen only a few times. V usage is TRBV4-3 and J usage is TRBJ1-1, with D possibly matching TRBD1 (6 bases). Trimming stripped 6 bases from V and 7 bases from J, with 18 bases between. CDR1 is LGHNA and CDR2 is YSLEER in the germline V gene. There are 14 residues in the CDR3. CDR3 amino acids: CASSPGVSLNEAFF. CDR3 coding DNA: TGCGCCAGCAGTCCAGGGGTCAGTCTCAATGAAGCTTTCTTT.

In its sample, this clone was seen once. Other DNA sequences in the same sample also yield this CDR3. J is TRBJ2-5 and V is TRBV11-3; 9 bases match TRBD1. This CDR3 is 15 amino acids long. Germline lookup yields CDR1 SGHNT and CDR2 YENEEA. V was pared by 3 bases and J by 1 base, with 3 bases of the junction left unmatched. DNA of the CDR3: TGTGCCAGCAGCTTGGGGACAGGGTCCCAAGAGACCCAGTACTTC. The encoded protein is CASSLGTGSQETQYF.

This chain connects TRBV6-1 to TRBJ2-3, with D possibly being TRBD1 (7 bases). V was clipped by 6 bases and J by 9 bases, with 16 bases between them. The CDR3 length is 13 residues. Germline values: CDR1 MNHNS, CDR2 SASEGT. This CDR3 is CASRSSQGGTQYF. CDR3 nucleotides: TGTGCCAGCAGGAGCTCCCAGGGGGGAACGCAGTATTTT.

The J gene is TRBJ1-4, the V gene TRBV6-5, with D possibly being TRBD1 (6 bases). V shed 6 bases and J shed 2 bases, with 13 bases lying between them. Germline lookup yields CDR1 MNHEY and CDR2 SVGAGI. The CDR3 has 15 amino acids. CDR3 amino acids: CASRSTGNTNEKLFF. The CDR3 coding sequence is TGTGCCAGCAGGTCCACAGGGAATACTAATGAAAAACTGTTTTTT.

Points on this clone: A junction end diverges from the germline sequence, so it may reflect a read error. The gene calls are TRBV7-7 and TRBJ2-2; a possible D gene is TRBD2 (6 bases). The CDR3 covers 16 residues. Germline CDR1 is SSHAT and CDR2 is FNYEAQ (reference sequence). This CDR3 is CASSLAPSADTGELFF. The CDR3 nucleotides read TGTGCTAGCAGCTTAGCTCCTAGCGCTGACACCGGGGAGCTGTTTTTT.

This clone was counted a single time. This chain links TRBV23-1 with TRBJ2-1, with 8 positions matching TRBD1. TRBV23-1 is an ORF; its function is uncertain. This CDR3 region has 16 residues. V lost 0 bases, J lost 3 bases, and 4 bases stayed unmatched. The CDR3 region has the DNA TGCGCCAGCAGTCAATCTTACAGGGGGGTCTACAATGAGCAGTTCTTC. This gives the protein CASSQSYRGVYNEQFF.

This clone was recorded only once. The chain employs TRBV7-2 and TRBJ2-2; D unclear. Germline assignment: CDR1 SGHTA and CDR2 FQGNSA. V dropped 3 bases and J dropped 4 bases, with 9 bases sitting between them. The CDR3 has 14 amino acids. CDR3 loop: CASSFLGRTGELFF. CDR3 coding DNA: TGTGCCAGCAGCTTTTTGGGCCGCACCGGGGAGCTGTTTTTT.

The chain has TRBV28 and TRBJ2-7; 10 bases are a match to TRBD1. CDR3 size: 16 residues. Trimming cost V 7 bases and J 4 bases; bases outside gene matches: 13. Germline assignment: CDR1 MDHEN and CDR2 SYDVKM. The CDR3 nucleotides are TGTGCCAGCACCCCCCTGGCCGGACAGGGGGAATACGAGCAGTACTTC. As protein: CASTPLAGQGEYEQYF.

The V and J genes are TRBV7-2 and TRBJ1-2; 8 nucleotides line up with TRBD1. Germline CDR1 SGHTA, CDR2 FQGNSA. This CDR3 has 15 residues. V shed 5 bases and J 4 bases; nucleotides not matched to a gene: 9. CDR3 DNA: TGTGCCAGCAGCAGACGACAGGGGCCCGGCTATGGCTACACCTTC. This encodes CASSRRQGPGYGYTF.

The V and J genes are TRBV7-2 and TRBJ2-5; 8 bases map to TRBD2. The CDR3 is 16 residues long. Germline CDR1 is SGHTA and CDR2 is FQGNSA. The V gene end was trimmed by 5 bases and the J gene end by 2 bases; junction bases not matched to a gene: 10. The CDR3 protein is CASSRTREGGQETQYF. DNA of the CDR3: TGTGCCAGCAGCCGCACACGGGAGGGAGGGCAAGAGACCCAGTACTTC. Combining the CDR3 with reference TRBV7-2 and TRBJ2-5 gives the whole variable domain GAGVSQSPSNKVTEKGKDVELRCDPISGHTALYWYRQSLGQGLEFLIYFQGNSAPDKSGLPSDRFSAERTGGSVSTLTIQRTQQEDSAVYLCASSRTREGGQETQYFGPGTRLLVL.

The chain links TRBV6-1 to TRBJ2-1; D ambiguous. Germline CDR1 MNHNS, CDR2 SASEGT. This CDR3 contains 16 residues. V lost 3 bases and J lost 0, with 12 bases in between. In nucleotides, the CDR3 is TGTGCCAGCAGTGAGAGAGCGCCAAGCTCCTACAATGAGCAGTTCTTC. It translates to CASSERAPSSYNEQFF.

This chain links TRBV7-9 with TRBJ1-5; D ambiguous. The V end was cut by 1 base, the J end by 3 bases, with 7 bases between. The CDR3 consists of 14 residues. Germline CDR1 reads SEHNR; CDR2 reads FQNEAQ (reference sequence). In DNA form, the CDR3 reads TGTGCCAGCAGCTTAGGCGGCCCCAATCAGCCCCAGCATTTT. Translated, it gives CASSLGGPNQPQHF. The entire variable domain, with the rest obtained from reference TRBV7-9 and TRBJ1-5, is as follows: DTGVSQNPRHKITKRGQNVTFRCDPISEHNRLYWYRQTLGQGPEFLTYFQNEAQLEKSRLLSDRFSAERPKGSFSTLEIQRTEQGDSAMYLCASSLGGPNQPQHFGDGTRLSIL.

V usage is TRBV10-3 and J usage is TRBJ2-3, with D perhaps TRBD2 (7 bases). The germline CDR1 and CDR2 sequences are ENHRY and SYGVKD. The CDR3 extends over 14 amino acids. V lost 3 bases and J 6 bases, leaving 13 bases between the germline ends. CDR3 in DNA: TGTGCCATCAGTGATGGGGGGAGGGGGGATACGCAGTATTTT. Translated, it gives CAISDGGRGDTQYF.

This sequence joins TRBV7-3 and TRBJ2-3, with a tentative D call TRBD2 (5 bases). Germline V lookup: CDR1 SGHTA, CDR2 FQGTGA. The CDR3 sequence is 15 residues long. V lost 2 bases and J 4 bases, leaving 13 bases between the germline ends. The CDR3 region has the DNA TGTGCCAGCAGCTTACGAGGGTACGGTTCAGATACGCAGTATTTT. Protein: CASSLRGYGSDTQYF. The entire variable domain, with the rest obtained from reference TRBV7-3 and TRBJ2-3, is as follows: GAGVSQTPSNKVTEKGKYVELRCDPISGHTALYWYRQSLGQGPEFLIYFQGTGAADDSGLPNDRFFAVRPEGSVSTLKIQRTERGDSAVYLCASSLRGYGSDTQYFGPGTRLTVL.

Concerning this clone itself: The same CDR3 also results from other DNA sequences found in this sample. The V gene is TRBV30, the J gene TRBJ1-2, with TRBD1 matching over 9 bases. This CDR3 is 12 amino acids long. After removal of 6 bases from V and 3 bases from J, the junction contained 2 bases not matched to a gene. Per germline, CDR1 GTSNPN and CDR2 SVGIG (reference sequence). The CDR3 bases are TGTGCCTGCGGACAGGGGCACTATGGCTACACCTTC. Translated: CACGQGHYGYTF.

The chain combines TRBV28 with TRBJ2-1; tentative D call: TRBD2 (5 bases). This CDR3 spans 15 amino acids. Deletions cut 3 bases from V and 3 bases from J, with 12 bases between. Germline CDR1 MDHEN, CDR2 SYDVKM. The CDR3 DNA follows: TGTGCCAGCAGTTTTAGTAGAGGGTTCTACAATGAGCAGTTCTTC. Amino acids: CASSFSRGFYNEQFF. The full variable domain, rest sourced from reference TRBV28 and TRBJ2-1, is DVKVTQSSRYLVKRTGEKVFLECVQDMDHENMFWYRQDPGLGLRLIYFSYDVKMKEKGDIPEGYSVSREKKERFSLILESASTNQTSMYLCASSFSRGFYNEQFFGPGTRLTVL.

CDR3 in DNA: TGTGCCAGTAGTTTCGCAGGGGTTACCGGGGAGCTGTTTTTT. Its translation: CASSFAGVTGELFF. This chain joins TRBV19 and TRBJ2-2, with D perhaps TRBD1 (6 bases). There are 14 residues in the CDR3. The germline V and J ends were trimmed by 5 bases and 5 bases, with 12 bases remaining between them. The V gene's germline CDR1 is LNHDA and CDR2 SQIVND (reference sequence).

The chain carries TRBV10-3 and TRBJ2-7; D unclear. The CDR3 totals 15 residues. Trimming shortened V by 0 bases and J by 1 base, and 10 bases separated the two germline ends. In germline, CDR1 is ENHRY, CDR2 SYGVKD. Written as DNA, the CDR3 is TGTGCCATCAGTGAGTCGAACTATCCTTCCTACGAGCAGTACTTC. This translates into CAISESNYPSYEQYF.